The 11 T cell receptor beta chains presented below share a single source sample, sequenced in a study of T-cell memory formation after mild COVID-19. TCRdb processed the 5' RACE reads anew with MiXCR; each CDR3 protein has one entry. The repertoire consists of hundreds of thousands of distinct CDR3 sequences, with 28% occurring once and the leading ten covering 13%. Sequenced input: PBMCs or a T cell subset sorted from them (not recorded which). These receptors originate from an adult woman who had mild COVID-19 (a few samples of this study predate the infection). Cell type and time point are not known.

The V and J genes are TRBV7-2 and TRBJ2-2; D unclear. Germline values: CDR1 SGHTA, CDR2 FQGNSA. The CDR3 contains 14 residues. Deletions cut 5 bases from V and 3 bases from J, with 10 bases between. The CDR3 nucleotides are TGTGCCAGCAGCGCAATAGTCTACACCGGGGAGCTGTTTTTT. It specifies CASSAIVYTGELFF. The whole variable domain, remainder taken from reference TRBV7-2 and TRBJ2-2, is GAGVSQSPSNKVTEKGKDVELRCDPISGHTALYWYRQSLGQGLEFLIYFQGNSAPDKSGLPSDRFSAERTGGSVSTLTIQRTQQEDSAVYLCASSAIVYTGELFFGEGSRLTVL.

V and J are TRBV7-8 and TRBJ2-5; the D gene is possibly TRBD2 (5 bases). Trimming left V 1 base short and J 3 bases short, with 18 bases between. This CDR3 comprises 17 residues. Looked up from germline, CDR1 is SGHVS and CDR2 is FQNEAQ. The CDR3 DNA reads as TGTGCCAGCAGCTTAGATGTTGACTACGGAGCGGAAGAGACCCAGTACTTC. Translating gives CASSLDVDYGAEETQYF.

Written as DNA, the CDR3 is TGCAGTGCCCGACCTCTCAGCTCCTATAATTCACCCCTCCACTTT. It is translated as CSARPLSSYNSPLHF. This chain links TRBV20-1 with TRBJ1-6; the D is unclear. Trimming cost V 6 bases and J 0 bases, with 12 bases left between them. The V gene's germline CDR1 is DFQATT and CDR2 SNEGSKA (reference sequence). The CDR3 loop spans 15 amino acids.

There are a few counts of this clonotype. The genes are TRBV5-6 and TRBJ2-2, with D perhaps TRBD1 or TRBD2 (6 bases each). V lost 2 bases and J lost 0, with 11 bases in between. The CDR3 runs 16 residues. Germline V gives CDR1 SGHDT, CDR2 YYEEEE. CDR3 amino acids: CASSFVGGTNTGELFF. CDR3 sequence (DNA): TGTGCCAGCAGCTTTGTGGGGGGCACGAACACCGGGGAGCTGTTTTTT.

The chain employs TRBV30 and TRBJ2-7; TRBD2 might be the D (6 bases). This CDR3 spans 14 amino acids. Germline V gene lookup returns CDR1 GTSNPN and CDR2 SVGIG (reference sequence). The V end lost 2 bases, the J end lost 2 bases, and 13 bases lay between the germline ends. Here the CDR3 DNA reads TGTGCCTGGAGTACGGGAGTGGGGGCCTACGAGCAGTACTTC. It encodes CAWSTGVGAYEQYF.

This clonotype has a handful of counts. This chain links TRBV9 with TRBJ1-2; D possibly corresponds to TRBD1 (5 bases). There are 15 residues in the CDR3. The V and J ends lost 2 bases and 0 bases respectively, with 11 bases between them. Germline loops: CDR1 SGDLS, CDR2 YYNGEE. The CDR3 loop is CASSVGGTANYGYTF. DNA for the CDR3: TGTGCCAGCAGCGTCGGGGGTACCGCTAACTATGGCTACACCTTC.

The DNA for the CDR3 is TGCGCCAGCAGCTTGGCCTCGACTGGGGCCAACGTCCTGACTTTC. Translated, it gives CASSLASTGANVLTF. The chain combines TRBV5-1 with TRBJ2-6, with no clear D. From germline, CDR1 is SGHRS and CDR2 YFSETQ. The CDR3 consists of 15 residues. The germline V and J ends were trimmed by 0 bases and 2 bases, with 6 bases remaining between them.

The CDR3 sequence is CASSMTGPREQFF. CDR3 DNA sequence: TGTGCCAGCAGCATGACAGGCCCCCGGGAGCAGTTCTTC. This chain connects TRBV7-2 to TRBJ2-1; tentative D call: TRBD1 (6 bases). This CDR3 is 13 amino acids long. Trimming pared 5 bases from V and 10 bases from J, leaving 15 bases between. CDR1 and CDR2 (germline): SGHTA, FQGNSA.

This clonotype was observed a few times. The chain links TRBV15 to TRBJ2-1, with D perhaps matching TRBD2 (6 bases). Germline lookup yields CDR1 LNHNV and CDR2 YYDKDF (reference sequence). The CDR3 runs to 17 residues. The V gene lost 1 base and the J gene lost 4 bases, with 17 bases spanning the gap. DNA of the CDR3: TGTGCCACCAGCAGAGTCCCCGGGACTGGGGGGTACAATGAGCAGTTCTTC. It specifies CATSRVPGTGGYNEQFF.

This clonotype was seen a few times. The chain couples TRBV11-2 to TRBJ1-2; D remains unclear. CDR3 length: 13 amino acids. V was clipped by 4 bases and J by 4 bases, with 10 bases between them. Germline CDR1 reads SGHAT; CDR2 reads FQNNGV. CDR3 DNA: TGTGCCAGCAGCTGGGAAAATGGCTATGGCTACACCTTC. Its protein is CASSWENGYGYTF.

The gene calls are TRBV3-1 and TRBJ1-1; D may be TRBD1 (6 bases). The CDR3 is 14 amino acids. Germline V CDR1 and CDR2: LGHDT, YNNKEL (reference sequence). V lost 1 base, J lost 4 bases, and 10 bases lay in between. Here the CDR3 reads CASSQGRGGTEAFF. In DNA, the CDR3 is TGTGCCAGCAGCCAAGGGCGAGGGGGCACTGAAGCTTTCTTT.